This passage covers 24 T cell receptor beta chains from one sample sequenced in a study of T cell repertoires in cytomegalovirus infection. What these receptors recognize is not known. TCRdb re-derived calls from the reads in MiXCR, one entry per CDR3 protein. The profile shows about 310,000 distinct CDR3 sequences, 25% of them singletons. The sample here was cultured PBMCs, taken from culture after CMV antigen stimulation. These receptors originate from a human donor in good health (CMV status not recorded). Some clones in this sample may be carry-over from other donors' samples.

Only a few counts were recorded for this clonotype. The gene calls are TRBV7-2 and TRBJ1-2; D is possibly TRBD1 (5 bases). Trimming stripped 9 bases from V and 9 bases from J, with 14 bases between. This CDR3 comprises 11 residues. CDR1 is SGHTA and CDR2 is FQGNSA in the germline V gene. The CDR3 protein is CASTKDRSYTF. The DNA for the CDR3 is TGTGCCAGTACCAAAGACAGAAGCTACACCTTC. Together with reference TRBV7-2 and TRBJ1-2, the CDR3 gives the full variable domain: GAGVSQSPSNKVTEKGKDVELRCDPISGHTALYWYRQSLGQGLEFLIYFQGNSAPDKSGLPSDRFSAERTGGSVSTLTIQRTQQEDSAVYLCASTKDRSYTFGSGTRLTVV.

J is TRBJ2-2 and V is TRBV12-3 or TRBV12-4, with D uncertain. CDR3 length equals 13 residues. Trimming took off 6 bases at V and 3 bases at J, with 8 bases between the two ends. The CDR3 spells CASRPQDTGELFF. In DNA, the CDR3 is TGTGCCAGCAGGCCTCAGGACACCGGGGAGCTGTTTTTT.

The DNA for the CDR3 is TGTGCCAGCAGCTTGGGGACAGGGGCTCGGGAGCAGTACGTC. It specifies CASSLGTGAREQYV. The chain has TRBV5-4 and TRBJ2-7; 9 bases align to TRBD1. The junction had 5 bases not matched to a gene; V was cut back by 0 bases and J by 7 bases. The CDR3 extends over 14 amino acids. Germline V gene data show CDR1 as SGHNT and CDR2 as YYREEE (reference sequence).

This clonotype has a count of ten or more. This CDR3 is CASSVGVSSDRYSSYEQYF. The CDR3 DNA sequence: TGTGCCAGCAGCGTAGGAGTGTCTAGCGACCGCTACAGCTCCTACGAGCAGTACTTC. The chain couples TRBV9 to TRBJ2-7; D is possibly TRBD2 (6 bases). Trimming removed 0 bases at V and 0 bases at J, with 22 bases between. This CDR3 region has 19 residues. Germline V gene sequence: CDR1 SGDLS, CDR2 YYNGEE.

For the CDR3, the DNA is TGCAGTGCTATCTGGACTAGCGGGACCGGTGAGCAGTTCTTC. Amino acids: CSAIWTSGTGEQFF. This sequence joins TRBV20-1 and TRBJ2-1; 12 nucleotides line up with TRBD2. The CDR3 is 14 residues long. Germline values: CDR1 DFQATT, CDR2 SNEGSKA (reference sequence). V gave up 4 bases and J gave up 9 bases; unmatched junction bases: 7.

CDR3 in DNA: TGTGCCAGCAGCTTGGGACGGACCAACACAGATACGCAGTATTTT. It codes for CASSLGRTNTDTQYF. This sequence joins TRBV11-1 and TRBJ2-3; either TRBD1 or TRBD2 may supply D (5 bases each). Trimming took 3 bases from V and 2 from J, leaving 12 bases between them. This CDR3 has 15 residues. From germline, CDR1 is SGHAT and CDR2 FQDESV (reference sequence). The complete variable domain, with remaining parts taken from reference TRBV11-1 and TRBJ2-3, reads EAEVAQSPRYKITEKSQAVAFWCDPISGHATLYWYRQILGQGPELLVQFQDESVVDDSQLPKDRFSAERLKGVDSTLKIQPAELGDSAMYLCASSLGRTNTDTQYFGPGTRLTVL.

This clonotype was detected many times. The rearrangement joins TRBV10-3 to TRBJ1-2, with D possibly matching TRBD1 (6 bases). The CDR3 contains 15 residues. The germline gives CDR1 ENHRY, CDR2 SYGVKD. The ends were cut back, 4 bases at V and 2 bases at J, with 14 bases in the middle. Here the CDR3 reads CAISGQDSSNYGYTF. The CDR3 region has the DNA TGTGCCATCAGTGGACAGGATTCGTCCAACTATGGCTACACCTTC.

This chain uses TRBV28 with TRBJ2-7; the D gene is possibly TRBD1 (6 bases). CDR3 size: 12 residues. The V gene's germline CDR1 is MDHEN and CDR2 SYDVKM. Trimming removed 10 bases from V and 1 base from J, with 11 bases in between. CDR3 sequence: CATNDRSYEQYV. In DNA form, the CDR3 reads TGTGCCACCAACGACAGGTCCTACGAGCAGTACGTC.

This clonotype was observed a handful of times. This rearrangement joins TRBV11-2 to TRBJ2-7; 11 bases are a match to TRBD2. The CDR3 contains 16 residues. V lost 6 bases to trimming and J lost 7 bases; unmatched junction nucleotides: 14. The germline gives CDR1 SGHAT, CDR2 FQNNGV. CDR3 region: CASRSHLAGGLLEQYV. For the CDR3, the DNA is TGTGCCAGCAGATCCCATCTAGCGGGAGGCCTTCTGGAGCAGTACGTC.

This clonotype turned up a few times. The genes are TRBV6-2 or TRBV6-3 and TRBJ2-7; D remains ambiguous. Trimming left V 5 bases short and J 0 bases short, with 14 bases between. Germline assignment: CDR1 MNHEY and CDR2 SVGEGT. CDR3 size: 15 residues. The DNA of the CDR3 is TGTGCCAGCAGTACGCAGGCAGCCAGCTCCTACGAGCAGTACGTC. Amino acids: CASSTQAASSYEQYV.

At least ten counts were recorded for this clonotype. The chain recombines TRBV6-1 with TRBJ2-7; 7 bases match TRBD2. The CDR3 length is 12 residues. Germline V CDR1 and CDR2: MNHNS, SASEGT. V gave up 10 bases and J gave up 6 bases; unmatched junction bases: 9. The CDR3 protein is CATQTSRSEQYF. As DNA, the CDR3 is TGTGCCACCCAGACTAGCCGGAGCGAGCAGTACTTC.

There are a few counts of this clonotype. The chain uses TRBV7-9 and TRBJ2-7; 10 positions agree with TRBD1. This CDR3 is built from 15 residues. J was trimmed by 4 bases and V by 5 bases; bases with no gene match: 8. Germline V gene data show CDR1 as SEHNR and CDR2 as FQNEAQ (reference sequence). The CDR3, as DNA: TGTGCCAGCAGCCCCGGACAGGGGGTTAGGTACGAGCAGTACGTC. Its protein product is CASSPGQGVRYEQYV.

The genes are TRBV29-1 and TRBJ2-5, with 8 positions matching TRBD1. With 5 bases clipped from V and 5 bases from J, the junction kept 7 bases outside the gene matches. Germline assignment: CDR1 SQVTM and CDR2 ANQGSEA. The CDR3 sequence is 13 residues long. Here the CDR3 reads CSVTPGGAETQYF. The CDR3 bases are TGCAGCGTTACACCAGGGGGCGCCGAGACCCAGTACTTC.

This clonotype was detected a few times. V and J are TRBV7-9 and TRBJ1-1; 9 nucleotides align to TRBD1. CDR3 length: 16 residues. The ends lost 3 bases at V and 7 bases at J; junction bases unmatched: 12. The germline gives CDR1 SEHNR, CDR2 FQNEAQ (reference sequence). DNA of the CDR3: TGTGCCAGCAGCTTTAAGGTTACAGGGGGCCCCTTTGAAGCTTTCTTT. It codes for CASSFKVTGGPFEAFF.

The CDR3 reads CASSRGPNYGYTF. The CDR3 DNA follows: TGTGCCAGCAGCCGAGGACCTAACTATGGCTACACCTTC. The V call is TRBV7-6, the J call TRBJ1-2; D gene ambiguous. The CDR3 runs 13 residues. Trimming cost V 5 bases and J 0 bases, with 7 bases left between them. Germline CDR1 is SGHVS and CDR2 is FNYEAQ.

This clonotype was detected many times. V gene TRBV7-2 combines with J gene TRBJ1-5, with 7 nucleotides matching TRBD1. The CDR3 consists of 17 residues. Germline V lookup: CDR1 SGHTA, CDR2 FQGNSA. With V trimmed by 5 bases and J by 2 bases, 12 bases remained unmatched. For the CDR3, the DNA is TGTGCCAGCAGCCCAGGGGGGGCAGGGGGGCGCAATCAGCCCCAGCATTTT. Translation: CASSPGGAGGRNQPQHF.

This clonotype was counted ten times or more. V and J are TRBV7-2 and TRBJ1-1; D ambiguous. CDR3 length: 12 residues. The V end lost 2 bases, the J end lost 6 bases, and 7 bases lay between the germline ends. The germline CDR1 and CDR2 sequences are SGHTA and FQGNSA. In nucleotides, the CDR3 is TGTGCCAGCAGCTTATGGGGTTCTGAAGCTTTCTTT. Translating it yields CASSLWGSEAFF.

The chain has TRBV18 and TRBJ2-7; tentative D call: TRBD2 (6 bases). The CDR3 runs 14 residues. Trimming removed 5 bases at V and 6 bases at J, with 17 bases between. The germline V gene has CDR1 KGHSH and CDR2 LQKENI. CDR3 residues: CASSSRLDFSEQYF. The CDR3 DNA follows: TGTGCCAGCTCATCCAGACTAGATTTCTCCGAGCAGTACTTC.

This chain joins TRBV20-1 and TRBJ1-2; D is possibly TRBD1 (5 bases). The V and J ends lost 1 base and 3 bases respectively, with 27 bases between them. Germline-derived CDR1 and CDR2 are DFQATT and SNEGSKA (reference sequence). This CDR3 has 19 amino acids. The DNA of the CDR3 is TGCAGTGCTAGAGCTCTGTTGGGGGACCTAGGGGCGGGCGACTATGGCTACACCTTC. It yields the protein CSARALLGDLGAGDYGYTF.

The J gene is TRBJ2-5, the V gene TRBV6-2 or TRBV6-3; a possible D gene is TRBD2 (6 bases). There are 15 residues in the CDR3. Germline V gene lookup returns CDR1 MNHEY and CDR2 SVGEGT. V lost 3 bases to trimming and J lost 2 bases, with 13 bases between them. For the CDR3, the DNA is TGTGCCAGCAGTTATTCGCCTAGCGTACAAGAGACCCAGTACTTC. As protein: CASSYSPSVQETQYF.

There are many counts of this clonotype. The chain combines TRBV7-2 with TRBJ2-3, with a weak D call TRBD2 (6 bases). Germline values: CDR1 SGHTA, CDR2 FQGNSA. The CDR3 loop spans 15 amino acids. V lost 7 bases and J 0 bases, leaving 14 bases between the germline ends. CDR3 in amino acids: CASTPWGVSTDTQYF. In nucleotides, the CDR3 is TGTGCCAGCACCCCTTGGGGGGTCAGCACAGATACGCAGTATTTT.

This clonotype was found a few times. V is TRBV14 and J is TRBJ2-5; 8 bases match TRBD1. CDR1 SGHDN and CDR2 FVKESK come from the germline V gene. With 1 base clipped from V and 3 bases from J, the junction kept 4 bases outside the gene matches. This CDR3 region has 15 residues. The CDR3 DNA follows: TGTGCCAGCAGCCAAGGACAGGGGAAGAAAGAGACCCAGTACTTC. Encoded protein: CASSQGQGKKETQYF.

This rearrangement joins TRBV12-3 or TRBV12-4 to TRBJ1-2, with 7 bases that match TRBD1. Trimming cost V 5 bases and J 6 bases; bases outside gene matches: 6. There are 13 residues in the CDR3. This CDR3 is CASSNLQGNGYTF. The DNA of the CDR3 is TGTGCCAGCAGTAACCTACAGGGGAATGGCTACACCTTC.

The CDR3 spells CASSWGGDTGELFF. In DNA form, the CDR3 reads TGTGCCAGCAGTTGGGGTGGGGACACCGGGGAGCTGTTTTTT. The V gene is TRBV27, the J gene TRBJ2-2; D unclear. The germline V gene has CDR1 MNHEY and CDR2 SMNVEV (reference sequence). The CDR3 is 14 amino acids. The V end lost 4 bases, the J end lost 3 bases, and 9 bases lay between the germline ends.